The source of this TCR beta chain is a study of blood T cell repertoires in COVID-19. Across the study: From T cells, B-cell-depleted T cells, or PBMCs came the material, which was cDNA or gDNA.

Sequencing used immunoSEQ multiplex PCR; TCRdb keeps in-frame clones, though not all of them. The profile covers about 290,000 clones, with about 90% appearing a single time and 11% taken by the ten largest. The germline V gene has CDR1 SNHLY and CDR2 FYNNEI. Trimming took 3 bases from V and 4 from J, leaving 9 bases between them. This CDR3 contains 14 residues. The genes are TRBV2 and TRBJ2-2, with no clear D. The receptor was isolated from a woman aged 25 to 45 with COVID-19, enrolled during active disease. The sequenced sample consisted of peripheral blood. This CDR3 reads CASSEASTTGELFF. CDR3 sequence (DNA): TGTGCCAGCAGTGAGGCTAGTACCACCGGGGAGCTGTTTTTT. Full variable domain (rest looked up from reference TRBV2 and TRBJ2-2): EPEVTQTPSHQVTQMGQEVILRCVPISNHLYFYWYRQILGQKVEFLVSFYNNEISEKSEIFDDQFSVERPDGSNFTLKIRSTKLEDSAMYFCASSEASTTGELFFGEGSRLTVL.